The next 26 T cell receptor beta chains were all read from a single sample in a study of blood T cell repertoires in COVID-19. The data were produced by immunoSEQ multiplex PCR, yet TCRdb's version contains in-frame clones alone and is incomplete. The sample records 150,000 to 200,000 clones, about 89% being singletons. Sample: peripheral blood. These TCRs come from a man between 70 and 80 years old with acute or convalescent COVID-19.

CDR3: CASSIGGGSYNEQFF. CDR3 bases: TGTGCCAGTAGTATCGGGGGGGGCTCCTACAATGAGCAGTTCTTC. The chain links TRBV19 to TRBJ2-1; 8 bases line up with TRBD2. The trim removed 3 bases at V and 0 bases at J, leaving 1 base unmatched. CDR3 length equals 15 residues. From germline, CDR1 is LNHDA and CDR2 SQIVND (reference sequence).

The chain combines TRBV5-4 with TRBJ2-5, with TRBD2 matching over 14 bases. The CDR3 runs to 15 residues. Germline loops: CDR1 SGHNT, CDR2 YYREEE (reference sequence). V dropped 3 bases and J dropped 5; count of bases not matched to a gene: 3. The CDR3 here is CASSSGLAGGETQYF. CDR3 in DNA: TGTGCCAGCAGCTCCGGACTAGCGGGAGGCGAGACCCAGTACTTC.

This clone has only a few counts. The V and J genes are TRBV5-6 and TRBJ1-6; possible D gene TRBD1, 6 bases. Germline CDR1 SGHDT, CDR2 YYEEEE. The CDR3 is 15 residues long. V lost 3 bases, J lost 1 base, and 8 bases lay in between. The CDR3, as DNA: TGTGCCAGCAGCTACAGGGTATCCTATAATTCACCCCTCCACTTT. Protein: CASSYRVSYNSPLHF.

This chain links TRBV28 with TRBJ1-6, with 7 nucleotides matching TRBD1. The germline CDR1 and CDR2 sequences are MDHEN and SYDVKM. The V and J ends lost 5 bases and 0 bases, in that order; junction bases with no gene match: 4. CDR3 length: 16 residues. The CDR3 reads CASSDRQGSYNSPLHF. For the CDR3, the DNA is TGTGCCAGCAGTGACCGACAGGGCTCCTATAATTCACCCCTCCACTTT.

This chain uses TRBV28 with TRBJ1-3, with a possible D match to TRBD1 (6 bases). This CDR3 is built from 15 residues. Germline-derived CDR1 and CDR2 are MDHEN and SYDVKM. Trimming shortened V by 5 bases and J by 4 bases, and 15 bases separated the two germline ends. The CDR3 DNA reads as TGTGCCAGCAGTCGCCCCGGGACAAACGGAAACACCATATATTTT. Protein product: CASSRPGTNGNTIYF.

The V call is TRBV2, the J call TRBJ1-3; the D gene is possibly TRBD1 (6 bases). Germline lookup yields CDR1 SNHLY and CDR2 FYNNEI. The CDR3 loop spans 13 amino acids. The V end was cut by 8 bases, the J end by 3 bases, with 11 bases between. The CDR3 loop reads CASLGAGGNTIYF. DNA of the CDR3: TGTGCCAGCCTGGGGGCGGGTGGAAACACCATATATTTT.

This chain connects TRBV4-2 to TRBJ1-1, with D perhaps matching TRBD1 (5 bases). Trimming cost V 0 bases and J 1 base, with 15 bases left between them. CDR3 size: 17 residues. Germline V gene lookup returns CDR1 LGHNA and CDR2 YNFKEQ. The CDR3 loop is CASSQDGAALGNTEAFF. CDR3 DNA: TGTGCCAGCAGCCAAGATGGGGCAGCCTTGGGGAACACTGAAGCTTTCTTT.

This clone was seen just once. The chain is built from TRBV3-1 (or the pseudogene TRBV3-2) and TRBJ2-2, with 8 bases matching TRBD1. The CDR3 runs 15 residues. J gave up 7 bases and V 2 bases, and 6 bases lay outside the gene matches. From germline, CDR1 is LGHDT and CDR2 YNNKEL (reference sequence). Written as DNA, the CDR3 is TGTGCCAGCAGCCAAATTGGACAGGGTGTCGGGGAGCTGTTTTTT. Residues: CASSQIGQGVGELFF.

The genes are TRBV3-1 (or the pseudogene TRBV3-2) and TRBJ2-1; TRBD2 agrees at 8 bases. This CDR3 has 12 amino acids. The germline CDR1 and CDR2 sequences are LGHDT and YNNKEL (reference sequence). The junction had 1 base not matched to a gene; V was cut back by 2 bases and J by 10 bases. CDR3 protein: CASSQLAGEQFF. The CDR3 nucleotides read TGTGCCAGCAGCCAATTAGCGGGAGAGCAGTTCTTC.

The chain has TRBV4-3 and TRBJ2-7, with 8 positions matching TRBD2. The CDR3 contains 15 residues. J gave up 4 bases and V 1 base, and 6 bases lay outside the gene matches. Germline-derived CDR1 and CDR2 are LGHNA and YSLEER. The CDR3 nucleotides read TGCGCCAGCAGCCAAGCAGGCGGGGGGCCGTACGAGCAGTACTTC. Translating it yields CASSQAGGGPYEQYF.

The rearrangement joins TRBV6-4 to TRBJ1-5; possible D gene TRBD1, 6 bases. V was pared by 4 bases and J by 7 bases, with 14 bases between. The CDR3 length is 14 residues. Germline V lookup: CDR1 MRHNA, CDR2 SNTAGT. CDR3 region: CASSVGPGGQPQHF. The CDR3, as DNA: TGTGCCAGCAGTGTTGGCCCGGGGGGCCAGCCCCAGCATTTT.

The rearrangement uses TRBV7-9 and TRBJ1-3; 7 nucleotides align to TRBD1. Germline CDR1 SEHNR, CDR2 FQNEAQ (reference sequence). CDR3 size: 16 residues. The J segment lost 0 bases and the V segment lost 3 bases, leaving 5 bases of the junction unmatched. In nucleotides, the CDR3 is TGTGCCAGCAGCTTTGGACAGGTCTCCTCTGGAAACACCATATATTTT. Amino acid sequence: CASSFGQVSSGNTIYF.

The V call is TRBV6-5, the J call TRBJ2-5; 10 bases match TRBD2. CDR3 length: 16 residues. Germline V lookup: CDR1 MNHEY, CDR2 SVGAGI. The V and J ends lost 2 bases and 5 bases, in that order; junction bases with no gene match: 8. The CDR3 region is CASSYKASGGRETQYF. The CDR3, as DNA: TGTGCCAGCAGTTACAAGGCTAGCGGGGGCAGGGAGACCCAGTACTTC.

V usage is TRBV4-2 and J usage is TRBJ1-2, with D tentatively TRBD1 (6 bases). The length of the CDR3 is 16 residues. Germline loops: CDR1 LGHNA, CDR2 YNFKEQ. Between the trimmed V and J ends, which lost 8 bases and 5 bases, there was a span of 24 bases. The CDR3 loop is CASEPRGGASGYGYTF. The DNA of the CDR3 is TGTGCCAGCGAACCACGGGGGGGCGCTTCCGGGTATGGCTACACCTTC.

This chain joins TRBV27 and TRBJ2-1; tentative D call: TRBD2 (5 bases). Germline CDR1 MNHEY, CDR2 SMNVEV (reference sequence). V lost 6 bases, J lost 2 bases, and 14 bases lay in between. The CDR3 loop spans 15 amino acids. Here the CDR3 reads CASSRGNFPYNEQFF. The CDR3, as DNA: TGTGCCAGCAGCCGGGGAAATTTTCCCTACAATGAGCAGTTCTTC.

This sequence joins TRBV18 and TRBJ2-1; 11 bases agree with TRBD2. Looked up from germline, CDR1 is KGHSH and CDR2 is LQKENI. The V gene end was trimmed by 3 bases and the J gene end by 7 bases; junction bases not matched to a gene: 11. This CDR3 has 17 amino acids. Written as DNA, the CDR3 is TGTGCCAGCTCACCGAGGGGATTAGCGGGAGGGAAAAATGAGCAGTTCTTC. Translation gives CASSPRGLAGGKNEQFF.

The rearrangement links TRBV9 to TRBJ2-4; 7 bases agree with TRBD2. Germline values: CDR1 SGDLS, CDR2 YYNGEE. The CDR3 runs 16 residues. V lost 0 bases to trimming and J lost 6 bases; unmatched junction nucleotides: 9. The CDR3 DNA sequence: TGTGCCAGCAGCGTAGCTCAATGGGAGGGCCGAAACATTCAGTACTTC. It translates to CASSVAQWEGRNIQYF.

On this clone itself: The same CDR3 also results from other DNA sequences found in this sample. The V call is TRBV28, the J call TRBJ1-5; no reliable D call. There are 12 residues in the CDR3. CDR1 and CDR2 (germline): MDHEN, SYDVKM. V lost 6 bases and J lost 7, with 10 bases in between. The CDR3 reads CASSPFLQPQHF. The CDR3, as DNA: TGTGCCAGCAGCCCTTTTTTGCAGCCCCAGCATTTT.

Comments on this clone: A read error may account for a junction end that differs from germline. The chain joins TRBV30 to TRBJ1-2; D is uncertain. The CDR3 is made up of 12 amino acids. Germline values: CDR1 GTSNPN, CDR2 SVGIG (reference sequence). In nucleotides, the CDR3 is TGTGCCTGGTCTCCAACGGGTGACCAATACACTTTC. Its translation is CAWSPTGDQYTF. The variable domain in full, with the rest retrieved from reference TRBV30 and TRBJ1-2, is SQTIHQWPATLVQPVGSPLSLECTVEGTSNPNLYWYRQAAGRGLQLLFYSVGIGQISSEVPQNLSASRPQDRQFILSSKKLLLSDSGFYLCAWSPTGDQYTFGSGTRLTVV.

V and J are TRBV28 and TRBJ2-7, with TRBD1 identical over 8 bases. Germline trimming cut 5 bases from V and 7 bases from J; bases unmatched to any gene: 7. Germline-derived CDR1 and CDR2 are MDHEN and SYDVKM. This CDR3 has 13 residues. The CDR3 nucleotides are TGTGCCAGCAGTCTTACAGGGGGTAGAGAGCAGTACTTC. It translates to CASSLTGGREQYF.

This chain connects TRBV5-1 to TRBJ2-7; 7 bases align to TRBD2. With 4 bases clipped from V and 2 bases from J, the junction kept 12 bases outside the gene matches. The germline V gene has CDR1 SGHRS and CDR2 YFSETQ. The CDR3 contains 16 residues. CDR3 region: CASSLGGGGITYEQYF. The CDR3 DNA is TGCGCCAGCAGCCTCGGAGGCGGGGGTATAACCTACGAGCAGTACTTC. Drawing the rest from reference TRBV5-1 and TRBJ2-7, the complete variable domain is KAGVTQTPRYLIKTRGQQVTLSCSPISGHRSVSWYQQTPGQGLQFLFEYFSETQRNKGNFPGRFSGRQFSNSRSEMNVSTLELGDSALYLCASSLGGGGITYEQYFGPGTRLTVT.

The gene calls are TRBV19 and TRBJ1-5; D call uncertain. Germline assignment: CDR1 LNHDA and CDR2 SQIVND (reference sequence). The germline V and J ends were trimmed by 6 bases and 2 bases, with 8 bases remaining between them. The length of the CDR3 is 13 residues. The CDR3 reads CASRDAGNQPQHF. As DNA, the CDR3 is TGTGCCAGTAGAGACGCGGGCAATCAGCCCCAGCATTTT. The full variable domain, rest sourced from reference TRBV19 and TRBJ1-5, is DGGITQSPKYLFRKEGQNVTLSCEQNLNHDAMYWYRQDPGQGLRLIYYSQIVNDFQKGDIAEGYSVSREKKESFPLTVTSAQKNPTAFYLCASRDAGNQPQHFGDGTRLSIL.

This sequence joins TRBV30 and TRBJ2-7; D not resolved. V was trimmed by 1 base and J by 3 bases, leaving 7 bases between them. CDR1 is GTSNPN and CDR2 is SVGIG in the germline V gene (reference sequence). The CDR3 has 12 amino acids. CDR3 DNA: TGTGCCTGGAGTGCCCCCGGCTACGAGCAGTACTTC. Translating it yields CAWSAPGYEQYF. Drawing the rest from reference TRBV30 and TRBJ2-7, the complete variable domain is SQTIHQWPATLVQPVGSPLSLECTVEGTSNPNLYWYRQAAGRGLQLLFYSVGIGQISSEVPQNLSASRPQDRQFILSSKKLLLSDSGFYLCAWSAPGYEQYFGPGTRLTVT.

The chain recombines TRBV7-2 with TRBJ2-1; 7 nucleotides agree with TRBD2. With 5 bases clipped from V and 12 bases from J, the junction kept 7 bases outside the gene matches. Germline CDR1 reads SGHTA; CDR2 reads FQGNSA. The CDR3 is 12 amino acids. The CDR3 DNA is TGTGCCAGCAGCCCCACCAGCGGGGTGCAGTTCTTC. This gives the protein CASSPTSGVQFF.

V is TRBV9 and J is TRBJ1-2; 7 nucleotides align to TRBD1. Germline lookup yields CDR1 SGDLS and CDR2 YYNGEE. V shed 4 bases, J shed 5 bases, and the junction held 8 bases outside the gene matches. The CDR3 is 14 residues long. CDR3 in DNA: TGTGCCAGCAGCCCCGGGACAGTAAGGTATGGCTACACCTTC. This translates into CASSPGTVRYGYTF.

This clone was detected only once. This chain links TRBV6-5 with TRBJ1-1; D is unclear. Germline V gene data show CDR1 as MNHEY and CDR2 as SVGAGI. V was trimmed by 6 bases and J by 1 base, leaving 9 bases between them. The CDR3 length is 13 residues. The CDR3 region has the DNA TGTGCCAGCAGATATTGGAGGAACACTGAAGCTTTCTTT. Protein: CASRYWRNTEAFF.